This TCR beta chain was recovered during a study of blood T cell repertoires in COVID-19. The CDR3 loop spans 15 amino acids. CDR1 and CDR2 (germline): SGDLS, YYNGEE. Trimming took 4 bases from V and 4 from J, leaving 17 bases between them. The protocol was immunoSEQ multiplex PCR, while the TCRdb copy is restricted to in-frame clones and leaves out a portion. Of about 130,000 clones listed, roughly 72% are singletons. The chain joins TRBV9 to TRBJ1-2, with D maybe TRBD1 (6 bases). The receptor comes from a man between 60 and 75 years old with acute or convalescent COVID-19. Sequencing input: peripheral blood. The CDR3: CASSPKTGRGYGYTF. The CDR3 DNA is TGTGCCAGCAGCCCAAAGACAGGCAGGGGCTATGGCTACACCTTC.